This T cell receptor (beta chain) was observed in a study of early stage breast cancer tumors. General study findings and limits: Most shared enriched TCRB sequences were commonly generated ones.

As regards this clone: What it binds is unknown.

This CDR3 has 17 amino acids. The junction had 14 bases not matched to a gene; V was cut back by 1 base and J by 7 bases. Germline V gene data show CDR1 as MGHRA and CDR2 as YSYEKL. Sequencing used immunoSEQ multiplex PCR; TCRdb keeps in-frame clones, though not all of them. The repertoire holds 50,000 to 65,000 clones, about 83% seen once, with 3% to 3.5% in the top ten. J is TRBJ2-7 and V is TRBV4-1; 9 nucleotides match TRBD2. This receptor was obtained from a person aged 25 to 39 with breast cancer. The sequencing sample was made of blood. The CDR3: CASSQVKAGGFITEQYF. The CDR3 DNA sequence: TGCGCCAGCAGCCAAGTTAAAGCGGGAGGTTTTATAACGGAGCAGTACTTC.